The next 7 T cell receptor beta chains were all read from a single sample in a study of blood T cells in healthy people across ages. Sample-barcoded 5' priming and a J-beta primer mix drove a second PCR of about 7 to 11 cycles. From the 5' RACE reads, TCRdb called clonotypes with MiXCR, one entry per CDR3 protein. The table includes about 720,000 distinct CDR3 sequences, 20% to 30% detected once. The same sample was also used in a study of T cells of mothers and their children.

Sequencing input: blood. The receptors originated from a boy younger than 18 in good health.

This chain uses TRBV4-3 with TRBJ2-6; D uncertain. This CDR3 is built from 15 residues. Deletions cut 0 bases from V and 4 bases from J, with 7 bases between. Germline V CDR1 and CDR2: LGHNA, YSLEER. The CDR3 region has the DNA TGCGCCAGCAGCCAAGATTTGGGGGGGGCCAACGTCCTGACTTTC. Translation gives CASSQDLGGANVLTF.

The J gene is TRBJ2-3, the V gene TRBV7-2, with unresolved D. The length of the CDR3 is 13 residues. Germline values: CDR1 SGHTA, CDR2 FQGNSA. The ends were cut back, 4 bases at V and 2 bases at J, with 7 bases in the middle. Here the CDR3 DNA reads TGTGCCAGCAGCTCCCGCTTCACAGATACGCAGTATTTT. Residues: CASSSRFTDTQYF.

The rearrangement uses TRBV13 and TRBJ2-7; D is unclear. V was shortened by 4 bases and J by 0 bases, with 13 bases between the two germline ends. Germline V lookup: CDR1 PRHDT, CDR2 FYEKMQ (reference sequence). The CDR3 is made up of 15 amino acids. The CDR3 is CASSYAQDGSYEQYF. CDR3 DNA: TGTGCCAGCAGCTACGCCCAGGACGGCTCCTACGAGCAGTACTTC. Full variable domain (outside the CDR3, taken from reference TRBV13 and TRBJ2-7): AAGVIQSPRHLIKEKRETATLKCYPIPRHDTVYWYQQGPGQDPQFLISFYEKMQSDKGSIPDRFSAQQFSDYHSELNMSSLELGDSALYFCASSYAQDGSYEQYFGPGTRLTVT.

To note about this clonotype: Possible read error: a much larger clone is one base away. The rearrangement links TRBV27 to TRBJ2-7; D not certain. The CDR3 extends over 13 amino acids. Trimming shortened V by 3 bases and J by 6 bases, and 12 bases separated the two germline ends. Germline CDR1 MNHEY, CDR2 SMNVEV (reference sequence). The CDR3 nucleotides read TGTGCCAGCAGTTTCTCGAACGGCTCCGAGCAGTACTTC. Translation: CASSFSNGSEQYF.

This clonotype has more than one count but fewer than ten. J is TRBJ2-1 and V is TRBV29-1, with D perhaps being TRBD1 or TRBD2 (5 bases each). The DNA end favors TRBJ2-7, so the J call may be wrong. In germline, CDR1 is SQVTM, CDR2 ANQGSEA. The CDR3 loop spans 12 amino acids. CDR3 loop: CSAGEGFYEQYF. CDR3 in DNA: TGCAGCGCTGGAGAGGGGTTCTACGAGCAGTACTTC.

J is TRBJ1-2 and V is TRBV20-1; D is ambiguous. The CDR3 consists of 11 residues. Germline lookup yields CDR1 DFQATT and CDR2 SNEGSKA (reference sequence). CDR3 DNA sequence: TGCAGGACGACGGGAGACTATGGCTACACCTTC. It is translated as CRTTGDYGYTF.

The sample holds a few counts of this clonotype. The CDR3 region has the DNA TGCGCCAGCAGCCGCTCACCCGGGGTGGCGGGCACAGATACGCAGTATTTT. Translating it yields CASSRSPGVAGTDTQYF. The chain is built from TRBV4-3 and TRBJ2-3; a possible D gene is TRBD2 (5 bases). CDR1 LGHNA and CDR2 YSLEER come from the germline V gene. The CDR3 consists of 17 residues. The V end was cut by 4 bases, the J end by 1 base, with 18 bases between.